The 3 T cell receptor beta chains given below trace back to one sample, sequenced in a study of CD8+ T cells in alopecia areata. Regarding treatment: oral pan-JAK inhibitor, 5-10 mg twice daily. cDNA reverse transcribed from extracted RNA served as the sequencing template. TCRdb keeps only in-frame clones here, not all; method: immunoSEQ multiplex PCR. Of roughly 73,000 clones listed, over 25% are singletons. Sequencing was performed on CD8+ T cells sorted from blood, taken at week 4, from a patient treated with tofacitinib. These receptors all come from a human donor with alopecia areata.

This clone was detected many times. The V and J genes are TRBV11-2 and TRBJ2-1; perhaps TRBD2 as D (6 bases). CDR1 and CDR2 from the germline V gene are SGHAT and FQNNGV. This CDR3 has 14 amino acids. The ends were cut back, 0 bases at V and 12 bases at J, with 15 bases in the middle. The chain's CDR3 is CASSLDSAASAQFF. As DNA, the CDR3 is TGTGCCAGCAGCTTAGATTCCGCGGCTAGCGCGCAGTTCTTC.

Concerning this clone itself: A single base is all that separates this from a far larger clone, so a read error is likely. The chain couples TRBV4-2 to TRBJ2-1, with 9 bases lining up with TRBD2. The germline V gene encodes CDR1 LGHNA and CDR2 YNFKEQ. The CDR3 extends over 16 amino acids. V trimming: 1 base; J trimming: 5 bases; junction bases outside the gene matches: 6. The DNA of the CDR3 is TGTGCCAGCAGCCAAGGGGCTAGCGGGACAGACAATGAGCAGTTCTTC. It encodes CASSQGASGTDNEQFF.

The chain uses TRBV2 and TRBJ2-4, with D maybe TRBD1 (6 bases). The CDR3 contains 13 residues. The germline CDR1 and CDR2 sequences are SNHLY and FYNNEI. V was trimmed by 5 bases and J by 1 base, leaving 6 bases between them. The CDR3 loop is CASSTGAKNIQYF. The CDR3 DNA is TGTGCCAGCAGTACAGGGGCCAAAAACATTCAGTACTTC.